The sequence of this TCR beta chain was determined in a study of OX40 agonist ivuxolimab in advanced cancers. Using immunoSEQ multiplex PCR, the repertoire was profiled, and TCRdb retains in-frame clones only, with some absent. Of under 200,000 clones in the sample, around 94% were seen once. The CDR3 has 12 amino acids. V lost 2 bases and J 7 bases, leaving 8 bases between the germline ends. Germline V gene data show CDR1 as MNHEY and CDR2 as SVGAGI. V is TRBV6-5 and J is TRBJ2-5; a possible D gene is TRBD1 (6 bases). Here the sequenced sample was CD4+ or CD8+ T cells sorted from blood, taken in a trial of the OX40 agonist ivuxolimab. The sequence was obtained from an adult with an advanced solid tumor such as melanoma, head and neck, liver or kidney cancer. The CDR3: CASSYVGGTQYF. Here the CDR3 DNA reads TGTGCCAGCAGTTACGTAGGGGGGACCCAGTACTTC.